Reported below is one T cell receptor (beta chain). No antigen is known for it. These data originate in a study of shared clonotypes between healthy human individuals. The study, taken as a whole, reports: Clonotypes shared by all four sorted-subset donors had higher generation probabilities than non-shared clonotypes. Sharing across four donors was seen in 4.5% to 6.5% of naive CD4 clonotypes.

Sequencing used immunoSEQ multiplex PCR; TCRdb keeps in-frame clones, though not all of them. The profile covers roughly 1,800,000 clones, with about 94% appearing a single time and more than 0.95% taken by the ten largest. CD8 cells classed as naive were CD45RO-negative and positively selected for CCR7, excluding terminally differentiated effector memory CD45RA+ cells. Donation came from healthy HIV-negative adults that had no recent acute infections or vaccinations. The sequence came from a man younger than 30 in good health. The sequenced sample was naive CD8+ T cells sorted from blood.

The CDR3: CASSLSGDTEAFF. The CDR3 DNA reads as TGTGCCAGCAGCTTATCGGGAGACACTGAAGCTTTCTTT. The J gene is TRBJ1-1, the V gene TRBV11-3; D remains ambiguous. The germline V gene encodes CDR1 SGHNT and CDR2 YENEEA. CDR3 length equals 13 residues. V lost 2 bases, J lost 3 bases, and 7 bases lay in between.